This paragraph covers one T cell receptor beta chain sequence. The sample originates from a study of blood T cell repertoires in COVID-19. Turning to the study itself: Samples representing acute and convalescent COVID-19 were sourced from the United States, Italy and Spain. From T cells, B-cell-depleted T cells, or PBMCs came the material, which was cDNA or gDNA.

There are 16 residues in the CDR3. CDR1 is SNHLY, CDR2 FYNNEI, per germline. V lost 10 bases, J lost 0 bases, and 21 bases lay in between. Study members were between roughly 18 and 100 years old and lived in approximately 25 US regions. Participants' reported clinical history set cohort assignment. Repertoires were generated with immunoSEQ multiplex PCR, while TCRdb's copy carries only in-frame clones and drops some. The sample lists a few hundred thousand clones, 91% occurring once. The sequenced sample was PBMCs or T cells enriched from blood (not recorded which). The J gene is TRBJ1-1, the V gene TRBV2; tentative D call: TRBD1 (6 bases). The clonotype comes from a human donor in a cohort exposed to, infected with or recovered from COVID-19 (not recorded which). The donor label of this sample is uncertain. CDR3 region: CATRLDRLDMNTEAFF. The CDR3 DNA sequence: TGTGCCACACGGTTAGACAGGTTAGATATGAACACTGAAGCTTTCTTT.